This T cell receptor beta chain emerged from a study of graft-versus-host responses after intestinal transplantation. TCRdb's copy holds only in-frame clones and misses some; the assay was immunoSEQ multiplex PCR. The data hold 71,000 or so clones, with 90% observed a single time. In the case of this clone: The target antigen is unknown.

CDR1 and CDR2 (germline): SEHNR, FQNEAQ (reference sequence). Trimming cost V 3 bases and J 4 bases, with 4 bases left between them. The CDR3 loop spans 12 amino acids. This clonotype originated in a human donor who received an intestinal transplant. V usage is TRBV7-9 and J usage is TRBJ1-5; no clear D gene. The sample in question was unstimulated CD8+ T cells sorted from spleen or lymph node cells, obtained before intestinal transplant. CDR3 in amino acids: CASSFPNQPQHF. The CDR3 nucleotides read TGTGCCAGCAGCTTCCCGAATCAGCCCCAGCATTTT.